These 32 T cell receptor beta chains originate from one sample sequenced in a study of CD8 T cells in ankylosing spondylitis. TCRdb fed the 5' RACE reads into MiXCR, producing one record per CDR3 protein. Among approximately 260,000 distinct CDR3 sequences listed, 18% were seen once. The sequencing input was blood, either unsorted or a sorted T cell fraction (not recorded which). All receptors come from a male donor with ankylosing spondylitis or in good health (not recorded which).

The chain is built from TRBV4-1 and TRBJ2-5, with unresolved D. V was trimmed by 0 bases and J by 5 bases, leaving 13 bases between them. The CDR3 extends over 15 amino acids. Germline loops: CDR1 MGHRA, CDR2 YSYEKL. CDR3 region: CASSQEETFSETQYF. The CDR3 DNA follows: TGCGCCAGCAGCCAAGAGGAAACCTTTTCGGAGACCCAGTACTTC.

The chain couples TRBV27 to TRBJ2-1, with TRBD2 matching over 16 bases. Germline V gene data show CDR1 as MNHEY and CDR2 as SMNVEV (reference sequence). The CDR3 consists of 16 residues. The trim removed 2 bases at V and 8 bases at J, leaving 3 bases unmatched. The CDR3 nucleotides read TGTGCCAGCAGTTTAGGGACTAGCGGGAGGGCCTATGAGCAGTTCTTC. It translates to CASSLGTSGRAYEQFF.

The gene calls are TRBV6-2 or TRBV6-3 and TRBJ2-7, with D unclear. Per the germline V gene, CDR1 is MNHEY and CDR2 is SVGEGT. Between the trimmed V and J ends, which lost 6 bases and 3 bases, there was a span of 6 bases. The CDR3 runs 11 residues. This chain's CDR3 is CASRTYYEQYF. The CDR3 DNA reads TGTGCCAGCAGGACATACTACGAGCAGTACTTC.

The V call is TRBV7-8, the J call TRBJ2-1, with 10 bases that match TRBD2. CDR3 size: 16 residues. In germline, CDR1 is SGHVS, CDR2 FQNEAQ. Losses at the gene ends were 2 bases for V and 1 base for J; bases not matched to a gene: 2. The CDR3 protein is CASSLLAGVSYNEQFF. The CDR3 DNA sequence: TGTGCCAGCAGCTTACTAGCGGGAGTTTCCTACAATGAGCAGTTCTTC.

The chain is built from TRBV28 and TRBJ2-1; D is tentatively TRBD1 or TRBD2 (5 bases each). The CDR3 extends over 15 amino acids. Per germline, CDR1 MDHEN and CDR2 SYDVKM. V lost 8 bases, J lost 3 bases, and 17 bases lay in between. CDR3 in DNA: TGTGCCAGCGTGCGGCAGTGGGGGAACTACAATGAGCAGTTCTTC. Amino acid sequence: CASVRQWGNYNEQFF.

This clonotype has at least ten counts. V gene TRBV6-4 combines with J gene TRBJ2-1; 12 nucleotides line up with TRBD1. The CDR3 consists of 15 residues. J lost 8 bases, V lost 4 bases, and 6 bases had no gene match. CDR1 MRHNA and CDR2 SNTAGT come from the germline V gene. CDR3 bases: TGTGCCAGCAGTGGGGACAGGGGGCAGGTGGATGAGCAGTTCTTC. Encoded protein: CASSGDRGQVDEQFF.

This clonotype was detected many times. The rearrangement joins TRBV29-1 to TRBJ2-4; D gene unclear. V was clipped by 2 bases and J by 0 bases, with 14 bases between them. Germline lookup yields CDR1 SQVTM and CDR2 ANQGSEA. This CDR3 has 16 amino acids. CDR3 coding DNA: TGCAGCGTTGAACTCCGGACGGCTCTAGCCAAAAACATTCAGTACTTC. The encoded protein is CSVELRTALAKNIQYF.

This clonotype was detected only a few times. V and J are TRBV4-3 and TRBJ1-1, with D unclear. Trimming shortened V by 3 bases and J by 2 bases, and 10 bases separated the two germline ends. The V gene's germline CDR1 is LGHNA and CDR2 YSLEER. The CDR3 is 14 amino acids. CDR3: CASSQGEINTEAFF. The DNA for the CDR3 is TGCGCCAGCAGCCAGGGCGAAATTAACACTGAAGCTTTCTTT.

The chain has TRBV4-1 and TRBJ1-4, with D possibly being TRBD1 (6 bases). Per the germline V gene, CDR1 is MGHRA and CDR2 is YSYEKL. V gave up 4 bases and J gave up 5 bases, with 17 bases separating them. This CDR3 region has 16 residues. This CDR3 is CASSPTGPLRNEKLFF. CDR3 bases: TGCGCCAGCAGCCCAACAGGGCCCTTAAGGAATGAAAAACTGTTTTTT.

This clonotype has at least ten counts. The CDR3 sequence: CSVEARSYEQYF. Here the CDR3 DNA reads TGCAGCGTTGAGGCCAGGTCCTACGAGCAGTACTTC. The chain joins TRBV29-1 to TRBJ2-7, with no clear D. The CDR3 spans 12 residues. Trimming took 3 bases from V and 1 from J, leaving 7 bases between them. The germline V gene has CDR1 SQVTM and CDR2 ANQGSEA.

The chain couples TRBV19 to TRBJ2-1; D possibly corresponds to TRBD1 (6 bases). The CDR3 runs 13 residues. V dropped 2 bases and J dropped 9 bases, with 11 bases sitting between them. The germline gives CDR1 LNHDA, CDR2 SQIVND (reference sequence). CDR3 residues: CASSIYGGAEQFF. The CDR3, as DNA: TGTGCCAGTAGTATATATGGGGGCGCTGAGCAGTTCTTC. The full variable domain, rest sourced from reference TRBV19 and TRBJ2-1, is DGGITQSPKYLFRKEGQNVTLSCEQNLNHDAMYWYRQDPGQGLRLIYYSQIVNDFQKGDIAEGYSVSREKKESFPLTVTSAQKNPTAFYLCASSIYGGAEQFFGPGTRLTVL.

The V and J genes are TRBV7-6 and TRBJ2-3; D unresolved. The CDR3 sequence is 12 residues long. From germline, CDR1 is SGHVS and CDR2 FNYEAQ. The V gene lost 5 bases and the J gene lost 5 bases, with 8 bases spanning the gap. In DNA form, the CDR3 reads TGTGCCAGCAGCCCACTTTTAGATACGCAGTATTTT. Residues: CASSPLLDTQYF. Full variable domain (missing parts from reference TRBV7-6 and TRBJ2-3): GAGVSQSPRYKVTKRGQDVALRCDPISGHVSLYWYRQALGQGPEFLTYFNYEAQQDKSGLPNDRFSAERPEGSISTLTIQRTEQRDSAMYRCASSPLLDTQYFGPGTRLTVL.

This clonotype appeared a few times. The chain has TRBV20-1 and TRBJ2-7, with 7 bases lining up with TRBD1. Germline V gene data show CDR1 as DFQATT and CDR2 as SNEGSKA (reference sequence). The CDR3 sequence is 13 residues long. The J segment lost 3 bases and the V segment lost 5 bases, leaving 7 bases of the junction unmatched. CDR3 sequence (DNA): TGCAGTGCTGATGGGACAGAAAGCTACGAGCAGTACTTC. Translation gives CSADGTESYEQYF.

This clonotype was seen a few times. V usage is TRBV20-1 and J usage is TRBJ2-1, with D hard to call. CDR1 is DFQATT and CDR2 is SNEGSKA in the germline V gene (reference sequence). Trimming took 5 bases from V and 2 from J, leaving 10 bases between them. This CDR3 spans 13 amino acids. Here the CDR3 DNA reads TGCAGTGCTCCGGAAGGCCCCTACAATGAGCAGTTCTTC. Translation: CSAPEGPYNEQFF.

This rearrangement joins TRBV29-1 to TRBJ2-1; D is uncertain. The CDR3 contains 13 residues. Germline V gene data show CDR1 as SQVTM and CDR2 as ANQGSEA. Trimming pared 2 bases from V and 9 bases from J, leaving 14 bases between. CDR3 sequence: CSVELQQFREQFF. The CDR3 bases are TGCAGCGTTGAACTCCAACAGTTTCGTGAGCAGTTCTTC.

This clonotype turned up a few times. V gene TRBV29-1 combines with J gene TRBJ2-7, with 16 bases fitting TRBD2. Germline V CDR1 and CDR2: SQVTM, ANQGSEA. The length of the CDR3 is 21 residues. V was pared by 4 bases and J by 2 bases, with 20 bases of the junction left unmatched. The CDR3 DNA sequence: TGCAGCGTTGTATCGGAGGGATGGGTCGGGACTAGCGGGAGGGCCCCCTACGAGCAGTACTTC. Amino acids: CSVVSEGWVGTSGRAPYEQYF.

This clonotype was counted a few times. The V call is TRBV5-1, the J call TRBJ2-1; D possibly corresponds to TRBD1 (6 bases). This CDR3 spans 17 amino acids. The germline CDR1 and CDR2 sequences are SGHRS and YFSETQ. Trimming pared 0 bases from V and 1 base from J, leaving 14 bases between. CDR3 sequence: CASSLVGYQGSYNEQFF. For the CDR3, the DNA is TGCGCCAGCAGCTTGGTTGGCTACCAGGGGTCCTACAATGAGCAGTTCTTC.

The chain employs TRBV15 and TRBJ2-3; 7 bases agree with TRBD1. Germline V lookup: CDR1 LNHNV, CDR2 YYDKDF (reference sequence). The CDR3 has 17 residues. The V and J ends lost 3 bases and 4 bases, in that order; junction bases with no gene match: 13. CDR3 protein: CATSSDTDRVGPDTQYF. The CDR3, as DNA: TGTGCCACCAGCAGCGACACAGACAGGGTCGGCCCAGATACGCAGTATTTT.

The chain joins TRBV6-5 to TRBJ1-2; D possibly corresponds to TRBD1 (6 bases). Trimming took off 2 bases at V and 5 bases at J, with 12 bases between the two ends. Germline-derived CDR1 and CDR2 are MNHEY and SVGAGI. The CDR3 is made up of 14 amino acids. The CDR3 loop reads CASSYTGGGYGYTF. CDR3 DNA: TGTGCCAGCAGTTACACGGGGGGCGGGTATGGCTACACCTTC.

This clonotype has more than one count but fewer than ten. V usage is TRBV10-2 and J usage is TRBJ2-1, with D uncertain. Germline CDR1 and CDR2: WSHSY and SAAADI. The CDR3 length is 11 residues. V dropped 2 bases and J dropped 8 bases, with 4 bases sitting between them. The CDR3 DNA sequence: TGCGCCAGCAGTGAGATCCATGAGCAGTTCTTC. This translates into CASSEIHEQFF.

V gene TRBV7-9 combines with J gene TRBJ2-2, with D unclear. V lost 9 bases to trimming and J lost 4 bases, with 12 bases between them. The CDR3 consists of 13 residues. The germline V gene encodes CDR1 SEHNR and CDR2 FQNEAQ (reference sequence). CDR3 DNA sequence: TGTGCCAGTCAACTCGGGCCCACCGGGGAGCTGTTTTTT. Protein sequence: CASQLGPTGELFF.

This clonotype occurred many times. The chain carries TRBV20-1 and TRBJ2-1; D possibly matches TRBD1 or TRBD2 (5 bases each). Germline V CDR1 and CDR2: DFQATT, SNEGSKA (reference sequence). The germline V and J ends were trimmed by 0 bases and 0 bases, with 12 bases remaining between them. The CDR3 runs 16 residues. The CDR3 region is CSAREVAGSSYNEQFF. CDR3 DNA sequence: TGCAGTGCTAGAGAGGTGGCAGGGAGCTCCTACAATGAGCAGTTCTTC.

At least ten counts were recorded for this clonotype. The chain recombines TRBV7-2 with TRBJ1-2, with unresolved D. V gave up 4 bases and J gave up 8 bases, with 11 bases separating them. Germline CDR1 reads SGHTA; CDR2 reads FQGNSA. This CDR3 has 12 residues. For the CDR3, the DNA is TGTGCCAGCAGCTCCGAAGGGTACGGCTACACCTTC. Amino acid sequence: CASSSEGYGYTF.

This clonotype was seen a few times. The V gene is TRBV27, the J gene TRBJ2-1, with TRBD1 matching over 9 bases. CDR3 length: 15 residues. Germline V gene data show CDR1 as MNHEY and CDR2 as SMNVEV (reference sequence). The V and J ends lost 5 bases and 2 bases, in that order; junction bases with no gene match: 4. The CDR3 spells CASSLTGGTYNEQFF. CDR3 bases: TGTGCCAGCAGTCTCACAGGGGGCACCTACAATGAGCAGTTCTTC.

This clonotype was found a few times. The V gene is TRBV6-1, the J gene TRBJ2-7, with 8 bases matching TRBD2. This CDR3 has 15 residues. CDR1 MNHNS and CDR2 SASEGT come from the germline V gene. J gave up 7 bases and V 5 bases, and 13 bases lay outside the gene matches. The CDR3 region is CASSLTSGPLGEQYF. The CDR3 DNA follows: TGTGCCAGCAGTCTCACTAGCGGTCCCCTGGGGGAGCAGTACTTC.

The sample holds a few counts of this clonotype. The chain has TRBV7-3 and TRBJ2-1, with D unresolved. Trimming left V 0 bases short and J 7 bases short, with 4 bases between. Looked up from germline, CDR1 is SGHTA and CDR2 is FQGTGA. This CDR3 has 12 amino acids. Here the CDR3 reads CASSLTLNEQFF. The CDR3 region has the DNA TGTGCCAGCAGCTTAACCCTGAATGAGCAGTTCTTC.

The CDR3 DNA follows: TGTGCCAGCAGAGGGCAAGACACTGAAGCTTTCTTT. Amino acid sequence: CASRGQDTEAFF. The chain has TRBV27 and TRBJ1-1; D remains unclear. The CDR3 contains 12 residues. Between the trimmed V and J ends, which lost 6 bases and 3 bases, there was a span of 8 bases. Germline CDR1 MNHEY, CDR2 SMNVEV (reference sequence).

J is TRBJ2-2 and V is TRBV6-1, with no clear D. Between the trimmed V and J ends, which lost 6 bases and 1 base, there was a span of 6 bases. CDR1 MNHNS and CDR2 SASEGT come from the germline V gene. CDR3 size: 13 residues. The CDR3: CASRTLNTGELFF. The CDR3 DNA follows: TGTGCCAGCAGAACTTTGAACACCGGGGAGCTGTTTTTT.

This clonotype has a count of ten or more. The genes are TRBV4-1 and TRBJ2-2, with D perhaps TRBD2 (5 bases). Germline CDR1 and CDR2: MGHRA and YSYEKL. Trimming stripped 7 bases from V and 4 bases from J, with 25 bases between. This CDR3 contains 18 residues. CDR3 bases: TGCGCCAGCACCCCGGTTTGGACGGGAACGGGGTCCACCGGGGAGCTGTTTTTT. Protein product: CASTPVWTGTGSTGELFF.

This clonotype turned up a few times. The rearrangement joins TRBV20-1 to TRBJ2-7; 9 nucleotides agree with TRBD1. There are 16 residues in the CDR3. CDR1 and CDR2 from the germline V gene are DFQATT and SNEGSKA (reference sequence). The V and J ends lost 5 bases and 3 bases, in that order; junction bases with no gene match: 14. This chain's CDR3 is CSAEDTPGQGHYEQYF. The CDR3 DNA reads TGCAGTGCTGAAGACACTCCGGGACAGGGTCACTACGAGCAGTACTTC.

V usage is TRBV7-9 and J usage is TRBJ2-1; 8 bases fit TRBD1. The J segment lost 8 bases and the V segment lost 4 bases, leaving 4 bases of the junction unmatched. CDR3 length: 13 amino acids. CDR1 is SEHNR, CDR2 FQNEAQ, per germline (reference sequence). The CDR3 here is CASSYRQGHEQFF. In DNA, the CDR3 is TGTGCCAGCAGCTATCGACAGGGGCATGAGCAGTTCTTC.

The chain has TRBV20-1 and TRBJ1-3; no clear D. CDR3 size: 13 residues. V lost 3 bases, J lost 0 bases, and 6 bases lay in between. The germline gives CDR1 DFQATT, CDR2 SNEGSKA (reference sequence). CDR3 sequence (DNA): TGCAGTGCTAGGGGCCACTCTGGAAACACCATATATTTT. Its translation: CSARGHSGNTIYF.